This record covers a single T cell receptor beta chain. Its cognate antigen is unknown. This record comes from a study of identical twins. TCRdb passed the 5' RACE reads through MiXCR, listing each CDR3 protein once. The repertoire consists of about 720,000 distinct CDR3 sequences, with less than 10% occurring once and the leading ten covering about 0.98%. Study outcomes and limitations: Reduced insertions were recorded for abundant cord blood beta clonotypes, with no such pattern in memory repertoires.

V was clipped by 1 base and J by 3 bases, with 9 bases between them. The CDR3 consists of 14 residues. From germline, CDR1 is LGHNA and CDR2 YNFKEQ. The same sample was also studied in work on yellow fever vaccine responses in identical twins.

Sequencing was carried out using PBMCs. The TCR was taken from a woman aged 18-29 years in good health. This rearrangement joins TRBV4-2 to TRBJ1-2; D is undetermined. CDR3 sequence (DNA): TGTGCCAGCAGCCAAGTGGAGCCCGACTATGGCTACACCTTC. Protein sequence: CASSQVEPDYGYTF.